Following are 29 T cell receptor beta chains from one sample sequenced in a study of T-cell memory formation after mild COVID-19. In TCRdb, the 5' RACE reads were re-called with MiXCR into one record per CDR3 protein. The data hold 150,000 or so distinct CDR3 sequences, with 30% to 35% observed a single time. The sequenced material came from PBMCs or a T cell subset sorted from them (not recorded which). The receptors here all came from an adult woman who had mild COVID-19 (a few samples of this study predate the infection). Cell type and time point are not known.

This chain uses TRBV3-1 with TRBJ1-4; D gene ambiguous. The CDR3 contains 15 residues. V gave up 1 base and J gave up 0 bases, with 6 bases separating them. From germline, CDR1 is LGHDT and CDR2 YNNKEL (reference sequence). The CDR3 DNA reads as TGTGCCAGCAGCCAAGGGTCTGCAACTAATGAAAAACTGTTTTTT. Residues: CASSQGSATNEKLFF.

This clonotype was seen a handful of times. The chain combines TRBV9 with TRBJ2-5, with D hard to call. V was clipped by 3 bases and J by 5 bases, with 14 bases between them. In germline, CDR1 is SGDLS, CDR2 YYNGEE. The length of the CDR3 is 14 residues. This chain's CDR3 is CASSGSVGRETQYF. The CDR3 DNA is TGTGCCAGCAGCGGCAGTGTTGGTCGGGAGACCCAGTACTTC.

The V and J genes are TRBV6-2 or TRBV6-3 and TRBJ2-5; D is unresolved. The length of the CDR3 is 14 residues. With 4 bases removed from V and 0 bases from J, the gap between germline ends came to 9 bases. The germline gives CDR1 MNHEY, CDR2 SVGEGT. The CDR3 sequence: CASSWDRHQETQYF. CDR3 nucleotide sequence: TGTGCCAGCAGTTGGGATCGGCACCAAGAGACCCAGTACTTC.

The rearrangement links TRBV9 to TRBJ2-1; D unresolved. Germline loops: CDR1 SGDLS, CDR2 YYNGEE. This CDR3 is 13 amino acids long. The V and J ends lost 2 bases and 6 bases respectively, with 9 bases between them. This CDR3 is CASSVDGVNEQFF. CDR3 nucleotide sequence: TGTGCCAGCAGCGTGGATGGAGTCAATGAGCAGTTCTTC.

This clonotype showed up just a few times. V and J are TRBV7-8 and TRBJ2-3; 11 bases fit TRBD2. Looked up from germline, CDR1 is SGHVS and CDR2 is FQNEAQ. This CDR3 comprises 14 residues. The junction had 1 base not matched to a gene; V was cut back by 5 bases and J by 3 bases. The CDR3 here is CASSRLAGTDTQYF. In DNA form, the CDR3 reads TGTGCCAGCAGCCGACTAGCGGGAACAGATACGCAGTATTTT.

This clonotype appeared a few times. This chain connects TRBV20-1 to TRBJ2-5; weak D call: TRBD1 (6 bases). Germline V gene data show CDR1 as DFQATT and CDR2 as SNEGSKA (reference sequence). V was trimmed by 5 bases and J by 4 bases, leaving 11 bases between them. CDR3 size: 12 residues. CDR3 nucleotide sequence: TGCAGTGCTTACAGGGTTAGAGAGACCCAGTACTTC. Its protein is CSAYRVRETQYF.

This clonotype was counted only a few times. The rearrangement uses TRBV28 and TRBJ2-7; possibly TRBD1 for D (7 bases). Germline V gene data show CDR1 as MDHEN and CDR2 as SYDVKM. CDR3 length: 13 amino acids. Trimming pared 11 bases from V and 7 bases from J, leaving 21 bases between. CDR3 DNA: TGTGCCTTCAGTCCAGGCTCAGGGGGGGAGCAGTACTTC. This gives the protein CAFSPGSGGEQYF.

The chain is built from TRBV2 and TRBJ2-2, with 14 bases identical to TRBD2. Germline-derived CDR1 and CDR2 are SNHLY and FYNNEI. V lost 5 bases to trimming and J lost 3 bases; unmatched junction nucleotides: 14. The CDR3 length is 20 residues. CDR3 in amino acids: CASSTPPGLAGAMDTGELFF. CDR3 in DNA: TGTGCCAGCAGTACACCCCCGGGACTAGCGGGAGCGATGGACACCGGGGAGCTGTTTTTT.

In its sample, this clonotype was seen a few times. The chain couples TRBV7-2 to TRBJ2-3; 8 bases fit TRBD1. J was trimmed by 2 bases and V by 1 base; bases with no gene match: 2. CDR3 length: 15 residues. Germline values: CDR1 SGHTA, CDR2 FQGNSA. CDR3 amino acids: CASSLGTGTTDTQYF. In DNA form, the CDR3 reads TGTGCCAGCAGCTTAGGGACAGGGACCACAGATACGCAGTATTTT.

This clonotype came up a few times. The rearrangement joins TRBV12-3 or TRBV12-4 to TRBJ2-7; TRBD2 might be the D (6 bases). CDR3 length equals 14 residues. Trimming shortened V by 3 bases and J by 2 bases, and 11 bases separated the two germline ends. CDR3: CASSFGGGPYEQYF. The CDR3 DNA reads TGTGCCAGCAGTTTTGGGGGAGGACCCTACGAGCAGTACTTC.

At least ten counts were recorded for this clonotype. V is TRBV4-1 and J is TRBJ1-1; 9 bases match TRBD1. From germline, CDR1 is MGHRA and CDR2 YSYEKL. Unmatched junction bases numbered 17, after V lost 2 bases and J lost 1 base. This CDR3 spans 20 amino acids. The CDR3 protein is CASSQSRDRVFFSPNTEAFF. The CDR3 DNA follows: TGCGCCAGCAGCCAATCCCGGGACAGGGTGTTTTTTTCTCCGAACACTGAAGCTTTCTTT.

This rearrangement joins TRBV4-1 to TRBJ2-3, with 10 positions matching TRBD1. Germline assignment: CDR1 MGHRA and CDR2 YSYEKL. The CDR3 loop spans 15 amino acids. V lost 5 bases, J lost 4 bases, and 6 bases stayed unmatched. The CDR3 DNA follows: TGCGCCAGCAGCGGCCGACAGGGGGCCGCAGATACGCAGTATTTT. The encoded protein is CASSGRQGAADTQYF.

The genes are TRBV7-9 and TRBJ2-5; TRBD1 matches 9 bases. This CDR3 is built from 15 residues. Trimming took 4 bases from V and 2 from J; bases not matched to a gene: 5. Germline CDR1 and CDR2: SEHNR and FQNEAQ (reference sequence). The CDR3 DNA sequence: TGTGCCAGCAGCTCGAAGGACAGGGGACAAGAGACCCAGTACTTC. Amino acid sequence: CASSSKDRGQETQYF.

This clonotype turned up a few times. This chain joins TRBV7-9 and TRBJ2-3; D is unclear. V lost 5 bases to trimming and J lost 2 bases, with 8 bases between them. Germline assignment: CDR1 SEHNR and CDR2 FQNEAQ (reference sequence). This CDR3 contains 13 residues. The CDR3 DNA sequence: TGTGCCAGCAGCCCCCAGAACACAGATACGCAGTATTTT. This translates into CASSPQNTDTQYF.

The sample holds one count of this clonotype. The rearrangement uses TRBV20-1 and TRBJ1-5, with D possibly TRBD1 on 6 matching bases. Trimming shortened V by 3 bases and J by 6 bases, and 12 bases separated the two germline ends. The CDR3 sequence is 13 residues long. Germline V lookup: CDR1 DFQATT, CDR2 SNEGSKA (reference sequence). The CDR3 DNA sequence: TGCAGTGCTAGTCAGGGGAGTCGTCAGCCCCAGCATTTT. Amino acids: CSASQGSRQPQHF.

The CDR3 nucleotides read TGTGCCAGCGGTGAGGTGATCCCGTCCACTGAAGCTTTCTTT. It codes for CASGEVIPSTEAFF. The J gene is TRBJ1-1, the V gene TRBV11-3, with D hard to call. This CDR3 has 14 residues. V lost 8 bases and J 4 bases, leaving 17 bases between the germline ends. The germline V gene has CDR1 SGHNT and CDR2 YENEEA.

The table lists this clonotype with a few counts. V usage is TRBV20-1 and J usage is TRBJ2-3; D unclear. CDR1 DFQATT and CDR2 SNEGSKA come from the germline V gene (reference sequence). CDR3 length: 15 amino acids. Trimming pared 1 base from V and 6 bases from J, leaving 17 bases between. DNA for the CDR3: TGCAGTGCTAGAGGAGGCCGGGTTTCATGGGATACGCAGTATTTT. Translated: CSARGGRVSWDTQYF.

This clonotype occurred a few times. The rearrangement uses TRBV6-2 or TRBV6-3 and TRBJ2-7; the match to TRBD2 covers 7 bases. V lost 5 bases to trimming and J lost 2 bases; unmatched junction nucleotides: 9. CDR3 length: 15 residues. From germline, CDR1 is MNHEY and CDR2 SVGEGT. The CDR3 sequence: CASSHIRDYTYEQYF. The CDR3 DNA reads as TGTGCCAGCAGTCACATCCGGGACTATACCTACGAGCAGTACTTC.

J is TRBJ2-3 and V is TRBV20-1; 9 bases align to TRBD2. V was pared by 6 bases and J by 3 bases, with 7 bases of the junction left unmatched. The germline V gene has CDR1 DFQATT and CDR2 SNEGSKA (reference sequence). The CDR3 consists of 14 residues. This chain's CDR3 is CSAQAGGGTDTQYF. CDR3 in DNA: TGCAGTGCCCAAGCGGGGGGAGGTACAGATACGCAGTATTTT.

This chain joins TRBV12-3 or TRBV12-4 and TRBJ2-3; D may match TRBD1 or TRBD2 (5 bases each). V was shortened by 5 bases and J by 7 bases, with 13 bases between the two germline ends. The CDR3 is 13 residues long. The DNA of the CDR3 is TGTGCCAGCAGTGGATCCGGGACGAATACGCAGTATTTT. Amino acids: CASSGSGTNTQYF.

The chain has TRBV6-2 or TRBV6-3 and TRBJ1-2; no reliable D call. The germline V gene encodes CDR1 MNHEY and CDR2 SVGEGT. V was trimmed by 6 bases and J by 3 bases, leaving 14 bases between them. The CDR3 covers 14 residues. The CDR3 loop is CASSPVGNYYGYTF. In nucleotides, the CDR3 is TGTGCCAGCAGCCCCGTAGGAAACTACTATGGCTACACCTTC.

This clonotype came up a few times. The J gene is TRBJ2-7, the V gene TRBV3-1; maybe TRBD2 (7 bases). This CDR3 comprises 16 residues. Trimming took off 4 bases at V and 5 bases at J, with 21 bases between the two ends. Looked up from germline, CDR1 is LGHDT and CDR2 is YNNKEL (reference sequence). The CDR3 coding sequence is TGTGCCAGCAGCCTATTCGGTATGGGGGGGCCCAACGAGCAGTACTTC. The encoded protein is CASSLFGMGGPNEQYF.

V and J are TRBV5-6 and TRBJ2-6; no clear D gene. Trimming left V 3 bases short and J 1 base short, with 11 bases between. This CDR3 contains 16 residues. Germline values: CDR1 SGHDT, CDR2 YYEEEE. The CDR3 DNA reads TGTGCCAGCAGCTCCCAACTGATTTCTGGGGCCAACGTCCTGACTTTC. This translates into CASSSQLISGANVLTF.

CDR3 residues: CASSFSGGSGELFF. CDR3 bases: TGTGCCAGCAGTTTTTCTGGGGGCAGCGGGGAGCTGTTTTTT. The V call is TRBV12-3 or TRBV12-4, the J call TRBJ2-2, with TRBD1 as a possible D gene (6 bases). This CDR3 contains 14 residues. V was shortened by 3 bases and J by 7 bases, with 12 bases between the two germline ends.

This clonotype has more than one count but fewer than ten. The chain recombines TRBV7-9 with TRBJ2-3; D not resolved. There are 16 residues in the CDR3. Germline loops: CDR1 SEHNR, CDR2 FQNEAQ (reference sequence). V lost 5 bases and J 6 bases, leaving 21 bases between the germline ends. The CDR3 DNA reads TGTGCCAGCAGCATTCGCTTCGGGTCCCGGGTGGATACGCAGTATTTT. Amino acid sequence: CASSIRFGSRVDTQYF.

This clonotype was seen only a few times. V and J are TRBV2 and TRBJ2-1; no reliable D call. CDR1 and CDR2 from the germline V gene are SNHLY and FYNNEI. CDR3 length: 10 residues. V shed 6 bases and J shed 9 bases, with 6 bases lying between them. CDR3 DNA sequence: TGTGCCAGCAGGTCATTTGAGCAGTTCTTC. Protein: CASRSFEQFF.

V is TRBV9 and J is TRBJ1-5; D may be TRBD1 (6 bases). The V and J ends lost 4 bases and 4 bases respectively, with 12 bases between them. The CDR3 spans 14 residues. Germline CDR1 and CDR2: SGDLS and YYNGEE. The CDR3: CASSFGGQNQPQHF. DNA for the CDR3: TGTGCCAGCAGCTTCGGGGGGCAAAATCAGCCCCAGCATTTT.

The chain has TRBV2 and TRBJ1-5; 7 positions agree with TRBD1. The CDR3 loop spans 16 amino acids. The V segment lost 1 base and the J segment 3 bases; nucleotides outside the gene matches: 6. Germline CDR1 reads SNHLY; CDR2 reads FYNNEI. The CDR3 DNA follows: TGTGCCAGCAGTGAAGGGACAGGCTCGAACAATCAGCCCCAGCATTTT. Translation gives CASSEGTGSNNQPQHF.

V is TRBV18 and J is TRBJ2-3, with D maybe TRBD1 (5 bases). CDR1 is KGHSH and CDR2 is LQKENI in the germline V gene. V lost 1 base and J lost 2, with 10 bases in between. This CDR3 is built from 15 residues. The chain's CDR3 is CASSPQTAVTDTQYF. CDR3 DNA sequence: TGTGCCAGCTCACCACAGACAGCAGTCACAGATACGCAGTATTTT.